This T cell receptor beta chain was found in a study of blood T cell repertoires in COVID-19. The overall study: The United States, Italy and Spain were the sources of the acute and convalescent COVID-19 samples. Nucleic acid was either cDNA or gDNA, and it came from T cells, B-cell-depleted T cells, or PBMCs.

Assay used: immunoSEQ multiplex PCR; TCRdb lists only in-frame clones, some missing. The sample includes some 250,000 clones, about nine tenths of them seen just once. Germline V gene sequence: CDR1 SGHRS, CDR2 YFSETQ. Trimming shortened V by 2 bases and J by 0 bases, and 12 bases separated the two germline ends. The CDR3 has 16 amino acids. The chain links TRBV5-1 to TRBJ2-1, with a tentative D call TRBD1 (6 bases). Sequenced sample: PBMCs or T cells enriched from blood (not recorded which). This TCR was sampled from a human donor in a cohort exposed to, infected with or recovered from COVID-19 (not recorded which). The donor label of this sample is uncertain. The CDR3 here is CASSFGTGFSYNEQFF. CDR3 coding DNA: TGCGCCAGCAGCTTTGGAACAGGGTTCTCCTACAATGAGCAGTTCTTC.